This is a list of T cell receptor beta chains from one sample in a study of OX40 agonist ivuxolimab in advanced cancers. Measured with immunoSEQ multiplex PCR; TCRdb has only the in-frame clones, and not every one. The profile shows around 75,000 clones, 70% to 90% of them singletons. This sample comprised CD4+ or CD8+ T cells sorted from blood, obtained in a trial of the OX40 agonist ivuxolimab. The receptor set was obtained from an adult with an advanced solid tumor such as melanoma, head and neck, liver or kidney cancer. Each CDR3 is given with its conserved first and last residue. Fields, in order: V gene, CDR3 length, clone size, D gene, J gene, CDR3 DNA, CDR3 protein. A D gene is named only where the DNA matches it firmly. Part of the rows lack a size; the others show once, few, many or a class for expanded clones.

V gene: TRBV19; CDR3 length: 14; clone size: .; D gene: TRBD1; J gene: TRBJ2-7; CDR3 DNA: TGTGCCAGTAGTTCGACAGGGAGCTCCTACGAGCAGTACTTC; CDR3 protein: CASSSTGSSYEQYF
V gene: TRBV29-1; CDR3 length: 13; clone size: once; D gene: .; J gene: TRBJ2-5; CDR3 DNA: TGCAGCGTTCAGGGGATGTACCAAGAGACCCAGTACTTC; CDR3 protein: CSVQGMYQETQYF
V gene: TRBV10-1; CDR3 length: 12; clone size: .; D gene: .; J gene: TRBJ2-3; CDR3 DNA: TGCGCCAGCAGTGAGGGACTGGCGGGGCAGTATTTT; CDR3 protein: CASSEGLAGQYF
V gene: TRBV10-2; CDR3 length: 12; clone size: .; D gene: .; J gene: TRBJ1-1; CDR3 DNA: TGCGCCAGCAGTCAGATATACACTGAAGCTTTCTTT; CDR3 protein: CASSQIYTEAFF
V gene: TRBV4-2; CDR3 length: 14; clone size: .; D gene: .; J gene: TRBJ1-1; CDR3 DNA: TGTGCCAGCAGCCAAGATGGTCAGGGCACTGAAGCTTTCTTT; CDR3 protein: CASSQDGQGTEAFF
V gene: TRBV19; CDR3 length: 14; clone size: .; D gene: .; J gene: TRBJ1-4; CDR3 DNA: TGTGCCAGTAGTAGACAGATTCGTAATGAAAAACTGTTTTTT; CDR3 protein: CASSRQIRNEKLFF
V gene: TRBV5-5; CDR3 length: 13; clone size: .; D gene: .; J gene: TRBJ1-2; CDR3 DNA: TGTGCCAGCAGCCCGGACGGGAACTATGGCTACACCTTC; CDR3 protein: CASSPDGNYGYTF
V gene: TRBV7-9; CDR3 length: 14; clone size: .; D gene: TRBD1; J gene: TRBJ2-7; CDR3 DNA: TGTGCCAGCAGCACACAGGGGGCGGTCTACGAGCAGTACTTC; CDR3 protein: CASSTQGAVYEQYF
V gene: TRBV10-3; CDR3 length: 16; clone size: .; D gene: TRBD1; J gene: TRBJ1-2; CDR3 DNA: TGTGCCATCAGTGCTATCCGGGACAGGGGTTATTCAGGCTACACCTTC; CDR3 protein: CAISAIRDRGYSGYTF
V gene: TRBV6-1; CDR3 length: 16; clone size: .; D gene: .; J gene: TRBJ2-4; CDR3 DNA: TGTGCCATCAGTGAGTCTGGGGAAGGGGCCAAAAACATTCAGTACTTC; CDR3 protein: CAISESGEGAKNIQYF
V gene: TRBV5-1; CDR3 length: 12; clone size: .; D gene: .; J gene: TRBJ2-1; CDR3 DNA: TGCGCCAGCAGCTTGGTCGGTAGTGAGCAGTTCTTC; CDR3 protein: CASSLVGSEQFF
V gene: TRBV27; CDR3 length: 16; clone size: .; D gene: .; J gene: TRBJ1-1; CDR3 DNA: TGTGCCAGCTTTACCCGACAGAGAACCGGGAACACTGAAGCTTTCTTT; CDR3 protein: CASFTRQRTGNTEAFF
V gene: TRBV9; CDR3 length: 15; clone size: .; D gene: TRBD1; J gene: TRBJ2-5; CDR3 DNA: TGTGCCAGCAGCGCGGGACAGGGGGGACAAGAGACCCAGTACTTC; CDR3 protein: CASSAGQGGQETQYF
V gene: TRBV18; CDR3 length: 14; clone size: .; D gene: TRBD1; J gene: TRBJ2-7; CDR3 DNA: TGTGCCAGCTCACCTCGGACAGGGATCTACGAGCAGTACTTC; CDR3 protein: CASSPRTGIYEQYF
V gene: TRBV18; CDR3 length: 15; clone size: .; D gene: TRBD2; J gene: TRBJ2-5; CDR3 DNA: TGTGCCAGCTCACCAGGACTAGCGGGAGCGGAGACCCAGTACTTC; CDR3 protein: CASSPGLAGAETQYF
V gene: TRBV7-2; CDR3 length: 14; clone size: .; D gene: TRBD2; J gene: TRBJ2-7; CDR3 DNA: TGTGCCAGCAGCTTTAGCGGGGGGGCCTACGAGCAGTACTTC; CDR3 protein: CASSFSGGAYEQYF
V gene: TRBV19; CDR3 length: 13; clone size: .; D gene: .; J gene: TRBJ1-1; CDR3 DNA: TGTGCCACATTACAGGGCGGAAGGACTGAAGCTTTCTTT; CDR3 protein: CATLQGGRTEAFF
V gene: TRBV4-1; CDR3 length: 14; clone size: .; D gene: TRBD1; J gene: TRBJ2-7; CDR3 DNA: TGCGCCAGCAGCCTCTCCGGGACAGGGGGCGAGCAGTACTTC; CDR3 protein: CASSLSGTGGEQYF
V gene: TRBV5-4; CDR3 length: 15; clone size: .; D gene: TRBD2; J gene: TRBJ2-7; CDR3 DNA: TGTGCCAGCTCTACTAGGACTAGCGGATCCTACGAGCAGTACTTC; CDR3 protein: CASSTRTSGSYEQYF
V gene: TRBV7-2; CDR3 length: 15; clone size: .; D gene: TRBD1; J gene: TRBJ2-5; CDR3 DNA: TGTGCCAGCAGTCTGGACAGGGCTGAGGAGGAGACCCAGTACTTC; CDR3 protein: CASSLDRAEEETQYF
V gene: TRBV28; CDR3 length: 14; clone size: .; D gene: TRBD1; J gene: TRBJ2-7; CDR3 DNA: TGTGCCAGCAGTTGGGACAGGACACACTACGAGCAGTACTTC; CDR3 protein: CASSWDRTHYEQYF
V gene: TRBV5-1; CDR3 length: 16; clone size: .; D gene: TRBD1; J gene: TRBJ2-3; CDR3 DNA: TGCGCCAGCAGCTTGGGGGACAGGGGTAGGGCAGATACGCAGTATTTT; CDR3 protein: CASSLGDRGRADTQYF
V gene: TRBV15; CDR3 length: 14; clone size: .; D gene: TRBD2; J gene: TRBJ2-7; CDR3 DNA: TGTGCCACCAGCAGAGTAAGCGGGAGGGACGAGCAGTACTTC; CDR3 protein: CATSRVSGRDEQYF
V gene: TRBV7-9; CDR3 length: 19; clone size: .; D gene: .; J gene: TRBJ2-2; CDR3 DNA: TGTGCCAGCAGCCCTACCCCCGGGACACTTGGAGCGAACACCGGGGAGCTGTTTTTT; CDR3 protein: CASSPTPGTLGANTGELFF
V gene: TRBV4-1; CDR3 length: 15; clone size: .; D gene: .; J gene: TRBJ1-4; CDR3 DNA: TGCGCCAGCAGCCCACCCGGGACACCTAATGAAAAACTGTTTTTT; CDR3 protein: CASSPPGTPNEKLFF
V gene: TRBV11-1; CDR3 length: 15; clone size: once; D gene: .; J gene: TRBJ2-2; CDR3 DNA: TGTGCCAGCAGCTTAGATGGGTTGGACACCGGGGAGCTGTTTTTT; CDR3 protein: CASSLDGLDTGELFF
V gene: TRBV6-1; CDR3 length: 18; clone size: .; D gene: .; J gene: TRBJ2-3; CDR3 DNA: TGTGCCAGCAGTGATACAGGGGGAGGGTATTCTAGCACAGATACGCAGTATTTT; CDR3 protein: CASSDTGGGYSSTDTQYF
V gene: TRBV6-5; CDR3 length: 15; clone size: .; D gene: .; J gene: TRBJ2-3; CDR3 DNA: TGTGCCAGCAGTTACAAGGGTTCTAGCACAGATACGCAGTATTTT; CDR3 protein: CASSYKGSSTDTQYF
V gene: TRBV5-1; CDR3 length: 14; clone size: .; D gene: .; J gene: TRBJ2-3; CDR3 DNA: TGCGCCAGCAGCGCCCTTGGCCTCACAGATACGCAGTATTTT; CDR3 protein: CASSALGLTDTQYF
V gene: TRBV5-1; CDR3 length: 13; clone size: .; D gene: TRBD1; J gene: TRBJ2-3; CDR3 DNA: TGCGCCAGCACTGGACAGGAAGGGGATACGCAGTATTTT; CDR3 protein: CASTGQEGDTQYF
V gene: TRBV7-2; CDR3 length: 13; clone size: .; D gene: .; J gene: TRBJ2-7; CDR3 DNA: TGTGCCAGCAGTTACGACAGGTCGTACGAGCAGTACTTC; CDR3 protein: CASSYDRSYEQYF
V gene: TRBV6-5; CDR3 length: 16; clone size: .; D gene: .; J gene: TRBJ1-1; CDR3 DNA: TGTGCCAGCAGTTACACACCCGGGCAGGGTGACACTGAAGCTTTCTTT; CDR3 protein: CASSYTPGQGDTEAFF
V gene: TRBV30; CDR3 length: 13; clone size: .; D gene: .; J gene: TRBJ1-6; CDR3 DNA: TGTGCCTGGGGGGGGTCCTATAATTCACCCCTCCACTTT; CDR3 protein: CAWGGSYNSPLHF
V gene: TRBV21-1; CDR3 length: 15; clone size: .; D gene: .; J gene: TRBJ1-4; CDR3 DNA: TGTGCCAGCAGCACCCGGACAGGGGAAGAGGAAAAACTGTTTTTT; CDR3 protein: CASSTRTGEEEKLFF
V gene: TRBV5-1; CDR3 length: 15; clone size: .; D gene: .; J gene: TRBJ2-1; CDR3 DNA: TGCGCCAGCAGCCCGACGGGGTCCGGATACAATGAGCAGTTCTTC; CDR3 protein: CASSPTGSGYNEQFF
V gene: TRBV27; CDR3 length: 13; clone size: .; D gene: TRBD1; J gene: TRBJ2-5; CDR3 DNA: TGTGCCAGCAGTGACAGGGTTAGGGAGACCCAGTACTTC; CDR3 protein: CASSDRVRETQYF
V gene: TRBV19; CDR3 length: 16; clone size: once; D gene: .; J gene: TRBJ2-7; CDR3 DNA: TGTGCCAGTAGTATAGGCTACGTGACGGATTCCTACGAGCAGTACTTC; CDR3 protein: CASSIGYVTDSYEQYF
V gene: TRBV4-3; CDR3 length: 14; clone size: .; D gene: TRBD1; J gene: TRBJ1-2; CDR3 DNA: TGCGCCAGCAGCCCGGGACAGGGGGCTTATGGCTACACCTTC; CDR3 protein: CASSPGQGAYGYTF
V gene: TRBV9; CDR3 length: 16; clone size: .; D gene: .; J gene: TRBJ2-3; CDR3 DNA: TGTGCCAGCAGCCCCTCTCGAGGGGGGATCAGAGATACGCAGTATTTT; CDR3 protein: CASSPSRGGIRDTQYF
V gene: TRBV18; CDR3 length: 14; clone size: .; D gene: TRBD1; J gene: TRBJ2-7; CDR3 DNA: TGTGCCAGCTCACCACCGGGACAGGGGTACGAGCAGTACTTC; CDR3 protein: CASSPPGQGYEQYF
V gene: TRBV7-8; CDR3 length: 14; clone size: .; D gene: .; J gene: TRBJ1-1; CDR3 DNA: TGTGCCAGCAGCTTAACTAGGCGAGACACTGAAGCTTTCTTT; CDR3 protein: CASSLTRRDTEAFF
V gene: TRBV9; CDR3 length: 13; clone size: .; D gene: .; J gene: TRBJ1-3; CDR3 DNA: TGTGCCAGCAGCGTACCCTCTGGAAACACCATATATTTT; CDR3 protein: CASSVPSGNTIYF
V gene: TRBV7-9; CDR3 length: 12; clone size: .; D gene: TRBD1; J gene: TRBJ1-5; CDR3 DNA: TGTGCCAGCAGCTTGACAGGGGGGTCCCAGCATTTT; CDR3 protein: CASSLTGGSQHF
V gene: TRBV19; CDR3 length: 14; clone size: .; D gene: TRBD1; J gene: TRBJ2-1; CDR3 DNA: TGTGCCAGTAGTGTCAGACAGGGGGCCAATGAGCAGTTCTTC; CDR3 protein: CASSVRQGANEQFF
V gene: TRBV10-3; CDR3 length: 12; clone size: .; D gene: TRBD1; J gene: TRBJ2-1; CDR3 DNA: TGTGCCATCAATGACAGGGATAATGAGCAGTTCTTC; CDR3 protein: CAINDRDNEQFF
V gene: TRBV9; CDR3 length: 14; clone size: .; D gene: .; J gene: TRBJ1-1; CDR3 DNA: TGTGCCAGCAGTCAAGGCCCGGGGGACACTGAAGCTTTCTTT; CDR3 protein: CASSQGPGDTEAFF
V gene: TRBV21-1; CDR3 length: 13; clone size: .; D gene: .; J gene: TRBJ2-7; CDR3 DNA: TGTGCCGGATACAGGGTCAACTCCTACGAGCAGTACTTC; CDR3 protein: CAGYRVNSYEQYF
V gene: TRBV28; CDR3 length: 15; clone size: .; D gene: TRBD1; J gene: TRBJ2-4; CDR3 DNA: TGTGCCAGCAGTCTGACCGGGACAGGGAAAAACATTCAGTACTTC; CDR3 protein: CASSLTGTGKNIQYF
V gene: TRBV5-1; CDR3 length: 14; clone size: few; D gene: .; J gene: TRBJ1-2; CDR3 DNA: TGCGCCAGCAGCTTGGCGCCAGCTAACTATGGCTACACCTTC; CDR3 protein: CASSLAPANYGYTF
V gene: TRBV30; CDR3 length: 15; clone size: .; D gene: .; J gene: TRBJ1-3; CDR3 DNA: TGTGCCTGGAGTTCCGACCCAAACTCTGGAAACACCATATATTTT; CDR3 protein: CAWSSDPNSGNTIYF
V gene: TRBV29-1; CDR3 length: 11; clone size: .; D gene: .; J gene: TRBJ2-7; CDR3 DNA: TGCAGCGTTGGTAGGGGTAACGAGCAGTACTTC; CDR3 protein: CSVGRGNEQYF
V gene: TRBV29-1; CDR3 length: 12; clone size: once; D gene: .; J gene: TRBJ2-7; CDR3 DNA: TGCAGCGTTGAGGGAGGTGTCGCGGAGCAGTACTTC; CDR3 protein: CSVEGGVAEQYF
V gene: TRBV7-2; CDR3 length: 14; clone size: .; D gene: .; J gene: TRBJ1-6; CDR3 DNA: TGTGCCAGCAGGCAAAGCTCCTATAATTCACCCCTCCACTTT; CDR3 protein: CASRQSSYNSPLHF
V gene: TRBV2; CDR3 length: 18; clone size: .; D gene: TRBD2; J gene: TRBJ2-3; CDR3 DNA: TGTGCCGTTCAGGGACGGATGACTAGCGGGAGGGGGACAGATACGCAGTATTTT; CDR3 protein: CAVQGRMTSGRGTDTQYF
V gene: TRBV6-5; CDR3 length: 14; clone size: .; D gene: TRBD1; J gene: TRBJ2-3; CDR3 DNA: TGTGCCAGCAGGTATCCAGGGGGTACGGATACGCAGTATTTT; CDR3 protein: CASRYPGGTDTQYF
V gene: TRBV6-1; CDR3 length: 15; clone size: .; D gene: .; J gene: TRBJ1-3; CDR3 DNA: TGTGCCAGCAGGGGACCCGGGGGGTTTGGAAACACCATATATTTT; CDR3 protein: CASRGPGGFGNTIYF
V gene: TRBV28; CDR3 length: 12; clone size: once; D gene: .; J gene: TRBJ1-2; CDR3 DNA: TGTGCCAGCACCAACGTGGGCTATGGCTACACCTTC; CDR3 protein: CASTNVGYGYTF
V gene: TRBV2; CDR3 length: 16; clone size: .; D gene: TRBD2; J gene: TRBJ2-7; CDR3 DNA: TGTGCCAGCAGGAAAGGGACTAGCGGGAGGTACTACGAGCAGTACTTC; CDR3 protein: CASRKGTSGRYYEQYF